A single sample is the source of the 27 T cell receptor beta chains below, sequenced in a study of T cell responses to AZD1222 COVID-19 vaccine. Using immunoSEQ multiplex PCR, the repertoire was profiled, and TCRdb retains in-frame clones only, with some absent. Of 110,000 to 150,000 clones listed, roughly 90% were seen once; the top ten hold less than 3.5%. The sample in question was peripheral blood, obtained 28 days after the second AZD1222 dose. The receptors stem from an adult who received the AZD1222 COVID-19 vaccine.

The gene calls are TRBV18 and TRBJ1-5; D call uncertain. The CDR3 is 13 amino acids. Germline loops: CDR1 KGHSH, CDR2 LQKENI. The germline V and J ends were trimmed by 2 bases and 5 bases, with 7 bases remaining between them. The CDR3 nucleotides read TGTGCCAGCTCACCAAGTGAAGATCAGCCCCAGCATTTT. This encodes CASSPSEDQPQHF.

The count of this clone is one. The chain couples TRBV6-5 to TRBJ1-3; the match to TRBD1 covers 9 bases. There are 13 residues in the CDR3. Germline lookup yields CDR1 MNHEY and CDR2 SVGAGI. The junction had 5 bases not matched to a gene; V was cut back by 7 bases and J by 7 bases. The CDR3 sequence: CASNRDRVNTIYF. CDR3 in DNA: TGTGCCAGCAACCGGGACAGGGTTAACACCATATATTTT.

This CDR3 is CASSFRGHSDTNYGYTF. The CDR3 region has the DNA TGTGCCAGCAGCTTCCGGGGACATTCCGACACTAACTATGGCTACACCTTC. The chain recombines TRBV5-4 with TRBJ1-2, with D possibly TRBD1 on 6 matching bases. The V end lost 2 bases, the J end lost 0 bases, and 17 bases lay between the germline ends. The CDR3 extends over 17 amino acids. Per germline, CDR1 SGHNT and CDR2 YYREEE (reference sequence).

CDR3 sequence reads: CASSPWDRNYGYTF. The CDR3 DNA sequence: TGTGCCAGCAGTCCCTGGGACAGAAACTATGGCTACACCTTC. The genes are TRBV6-2 or TRBV6-3 and TRBJ1-2; 7 bases fit TRBD1. V gave up 5 bases and J gave up 2 bases; unmatched junction bases: 5. The CDR3 totals 14 residues. Germline V lookup: CDR1 MNHEY, CDR2 SVGEGT.

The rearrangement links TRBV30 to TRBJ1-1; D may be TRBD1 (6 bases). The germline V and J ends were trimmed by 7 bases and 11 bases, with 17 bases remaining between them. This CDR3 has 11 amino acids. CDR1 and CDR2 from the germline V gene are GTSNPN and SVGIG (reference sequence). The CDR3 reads CASRGREKAFF. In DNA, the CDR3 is TGTGCCTCGAGGGGGAGGGAGAAGGCTTTCTTT.

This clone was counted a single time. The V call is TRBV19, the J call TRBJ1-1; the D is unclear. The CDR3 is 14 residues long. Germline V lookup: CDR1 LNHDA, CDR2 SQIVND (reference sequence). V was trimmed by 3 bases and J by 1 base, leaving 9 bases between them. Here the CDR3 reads CASSIHSGNTEAFF. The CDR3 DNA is TGTGCCAGTAGTATTCATTCAGGGAACACTGAAGCTTTCTTT. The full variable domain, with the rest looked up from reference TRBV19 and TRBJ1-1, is DGGITQSPKYLFRKEGQNVTLSCEQNLNHDAMYWYRQDPGQGLRLIYYSQIVNDFQKGDIAEGYSVSREKKESFPLTVTSAQKNPTAFYLCASSIHSGNTEAFFGQGTRLTVV.

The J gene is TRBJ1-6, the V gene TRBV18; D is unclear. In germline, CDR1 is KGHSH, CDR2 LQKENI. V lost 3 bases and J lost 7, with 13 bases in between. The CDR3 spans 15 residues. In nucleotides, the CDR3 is TGTGCCAGCTCACCGCGACTTGCCTCGAATTCACCCCTCCACTTT. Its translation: CASSPRLASNSPLHF. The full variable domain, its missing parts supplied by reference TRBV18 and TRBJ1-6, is NAGVMQNPRHLVRRRGQEARLRCSPMKGHSHVYWYRQLPEEGLKFMVYLQKENIIDESGMPKERFSAEFPKEGPSILRIQQVVRGDSAAYFCASSPRLASNSPLHFGNGTRLTVT.

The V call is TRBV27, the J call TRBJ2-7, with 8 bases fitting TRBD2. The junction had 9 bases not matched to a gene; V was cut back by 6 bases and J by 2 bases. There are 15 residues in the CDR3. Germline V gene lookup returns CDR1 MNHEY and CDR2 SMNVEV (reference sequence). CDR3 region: CASSPRGASPYEQYF. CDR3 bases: TGTGCCAGCAGCCCGCGGGGGGCTTCCCCCTACGAGCAGTACTTC.

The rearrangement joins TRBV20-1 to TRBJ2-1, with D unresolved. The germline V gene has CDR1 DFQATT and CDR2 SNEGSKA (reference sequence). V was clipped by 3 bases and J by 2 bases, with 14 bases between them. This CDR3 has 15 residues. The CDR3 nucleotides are TGCAGTGCTAGTGACTGGGCGGCAACCTACAATGAGCAGTTCTTC. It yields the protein CSASDWAATYNEQFF.

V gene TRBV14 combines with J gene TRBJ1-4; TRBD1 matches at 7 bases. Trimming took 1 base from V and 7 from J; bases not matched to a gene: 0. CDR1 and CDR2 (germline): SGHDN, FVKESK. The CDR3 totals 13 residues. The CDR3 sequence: CASSQGTGEKLFF. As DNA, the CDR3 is TGTGCCAGCAGCCAAGGGACAGGTGAAAAACTGTTTTTT.

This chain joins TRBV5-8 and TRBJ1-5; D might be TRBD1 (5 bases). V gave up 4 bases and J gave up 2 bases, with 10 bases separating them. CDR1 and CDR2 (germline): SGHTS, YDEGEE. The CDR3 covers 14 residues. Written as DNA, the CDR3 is TGTGCCAGCAGCCTGAGGGGACGCAATCAGCCCCAGCATTTT. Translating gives CASSLRGRNQPQHF. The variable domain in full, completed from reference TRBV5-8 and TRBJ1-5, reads EAGVTQSPTHLIKTRGQQATLRCSPISGHTSVYWYQQALGLGLQFLLWYDEGEERNRGNFPPRFSGRQFPNYSSELNVNALELEDSALYLCASSLRGRNQPQHFGDGTRLSIL.

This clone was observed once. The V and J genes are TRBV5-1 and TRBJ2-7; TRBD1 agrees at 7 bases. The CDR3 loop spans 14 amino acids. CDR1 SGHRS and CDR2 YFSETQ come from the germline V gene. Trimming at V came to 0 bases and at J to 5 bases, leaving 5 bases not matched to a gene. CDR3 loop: CASSLGQGNHEQYF. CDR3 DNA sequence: TGCGCCAGCAGCTTGGGACAGGGAAACCACGAGCAGTACTTC.

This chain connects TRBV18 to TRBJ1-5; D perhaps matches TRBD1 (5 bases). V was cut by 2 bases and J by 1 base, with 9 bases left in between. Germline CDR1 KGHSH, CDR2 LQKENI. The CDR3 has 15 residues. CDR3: CASSPSGLSNQPQHF. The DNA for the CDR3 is TGTGCCAGCTCACCATCAGGGTTGAGCAATCAGCCCCAGCATTTT.

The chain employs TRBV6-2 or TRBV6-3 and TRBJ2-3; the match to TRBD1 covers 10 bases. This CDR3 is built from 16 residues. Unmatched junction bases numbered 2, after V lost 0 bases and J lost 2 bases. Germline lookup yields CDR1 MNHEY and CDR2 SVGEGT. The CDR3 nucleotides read TGTGCCAGCAGTTACTCTGGGACAGGGGACACAGATACGCAGTATTTT. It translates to CASSYSGTGDTDTQYF.

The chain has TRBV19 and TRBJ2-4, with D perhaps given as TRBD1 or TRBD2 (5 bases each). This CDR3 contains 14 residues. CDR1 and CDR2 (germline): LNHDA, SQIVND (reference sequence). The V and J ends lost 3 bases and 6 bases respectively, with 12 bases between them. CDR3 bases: TGTGCCAGTAGTATTGGGGGAAGCGGAAACATTCAGTACTTC. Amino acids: CASSIGGSGNIQYF.

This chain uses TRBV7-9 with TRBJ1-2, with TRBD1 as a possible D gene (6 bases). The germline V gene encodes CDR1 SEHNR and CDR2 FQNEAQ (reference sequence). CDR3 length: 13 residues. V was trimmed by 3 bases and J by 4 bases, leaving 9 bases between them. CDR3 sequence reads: CASSFRGSYGYTF. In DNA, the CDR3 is TGTGCCAGCAGCTTCAGGGGTTCCTATGGCTACACCTTC.

The CDR3 sequence: CASSLQGGSYEQYF. The CDR3, as DNA: TGTGCCAGCAGCTTACAGGGGGGGTCCTACGAGCAGTACTTC. The V call is TRBV7-2, the J call TRBJ2-7; D is tentatively TRBD1 or TRBD2 (7 bases each). The CDR3 runs 14 residues. V lost 2 bases to trimming and J lost 1 base, with 9 bases between them. Germline V gives CDR1 SGHTA, CDR2 FQGNSA.

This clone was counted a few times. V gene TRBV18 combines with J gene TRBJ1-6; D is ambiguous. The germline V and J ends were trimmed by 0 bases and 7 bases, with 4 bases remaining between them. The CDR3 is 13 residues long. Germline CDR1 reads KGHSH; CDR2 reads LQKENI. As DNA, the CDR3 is TGTGCCAGCTCACCACCGTCGAATTCACCCCTCCACTTT. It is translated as CASSPPSNSPLHF.

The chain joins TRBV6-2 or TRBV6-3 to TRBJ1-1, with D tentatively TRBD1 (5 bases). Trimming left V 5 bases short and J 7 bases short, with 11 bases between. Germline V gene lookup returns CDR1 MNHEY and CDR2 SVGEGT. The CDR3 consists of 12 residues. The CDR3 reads CASSPDRLEAFF. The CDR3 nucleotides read TGTGCCAGCAGTCCCGACAGACTTGAAGCTTTCTTT.

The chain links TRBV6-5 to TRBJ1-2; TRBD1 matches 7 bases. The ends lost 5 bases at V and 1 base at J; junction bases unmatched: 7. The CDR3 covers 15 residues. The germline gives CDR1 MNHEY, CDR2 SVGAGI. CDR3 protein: CASSSRTGINYGYTF. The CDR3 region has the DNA TGTGCCAGCAGTAGTCGGACAGGAATTAACTATGGCTACACCTTC.

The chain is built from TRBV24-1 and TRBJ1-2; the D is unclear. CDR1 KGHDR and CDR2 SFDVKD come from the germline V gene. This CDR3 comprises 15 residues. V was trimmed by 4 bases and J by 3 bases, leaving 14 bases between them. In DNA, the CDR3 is TGTGCCACCAGTGACGGAGACGGAATACACTATGGCTACACCTTC. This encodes CATSDGDGIHYGYTF.

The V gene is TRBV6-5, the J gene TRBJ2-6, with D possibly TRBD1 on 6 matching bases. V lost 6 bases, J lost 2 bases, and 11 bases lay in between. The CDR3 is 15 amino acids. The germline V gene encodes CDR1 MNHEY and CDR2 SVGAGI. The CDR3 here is CASRITGTGANVLTF. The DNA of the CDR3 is TGTGCCAGCAGGATTACAGGGACTGGGGCCAACGTCCTGACTTTC.

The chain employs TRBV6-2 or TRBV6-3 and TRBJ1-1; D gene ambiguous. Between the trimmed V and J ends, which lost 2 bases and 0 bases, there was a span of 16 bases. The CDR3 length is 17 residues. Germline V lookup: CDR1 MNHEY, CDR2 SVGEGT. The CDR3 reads CASSYRRERALNTEAFF. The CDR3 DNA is TGTGCCAGCAGTTACAGAAGGGAAAGGGCCTTGAACACTGAAGCTTTCTTT.

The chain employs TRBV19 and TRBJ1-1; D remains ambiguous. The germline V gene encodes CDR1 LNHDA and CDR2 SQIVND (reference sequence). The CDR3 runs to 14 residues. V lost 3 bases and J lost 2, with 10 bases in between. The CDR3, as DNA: TGTGCCAGTAGTATTCAAACAGCTAACACTGAAGCTTTCTTT. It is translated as CASSIQTANTEAFF. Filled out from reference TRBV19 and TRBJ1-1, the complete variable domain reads DGGITQSPKYLFRKEGQNVTLSCEQNLNHDAMYWYRQDPGQGLRLIYYSQIVNDFQKGDIAEGYSVSREKKESFPLTVTSAQKNPTAFYLCASSIQTANTEAFFGQGTRLTVV.

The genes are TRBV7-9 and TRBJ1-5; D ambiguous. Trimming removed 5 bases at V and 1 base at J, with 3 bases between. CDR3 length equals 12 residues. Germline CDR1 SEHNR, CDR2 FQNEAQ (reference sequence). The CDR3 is CASSLSNQPQHF. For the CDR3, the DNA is TGTGCCAGCAGCCTAAGCAATCAGCCCCAGCATTTT.

The CDR3 region is CASSFQDWDEQFF. DNA for the CDR3: TGCGCCAGCAGCTTTCAGGACTGGGATGAGCAGTTCTTC. This chain links TRBV5-1 with TRBJ2-1, with D tentatively TRBD2 (5 bases). Trimming left V 2 bases short and J 8 bases short, with 11 bases between. Germline values: CDR1 SGHRS, CDR2 YFSETQ. The CDR3 is made up of 13 amino acids.

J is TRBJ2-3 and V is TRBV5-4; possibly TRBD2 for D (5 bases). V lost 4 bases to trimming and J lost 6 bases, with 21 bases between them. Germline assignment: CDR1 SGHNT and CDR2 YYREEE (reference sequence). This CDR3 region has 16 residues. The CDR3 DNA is TGTGCCAGCAGCGCGGGCCCATCCGACCTTGCGGATACGCAGTATTTT. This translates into CASSAGPSDLADTQYF.